This record looks at one T cell receptor (beta chain) sequence and its context. Its antigen remains undetermined. No much larger clonotype is one base removed from it; base qualities were not supplied. The data were obtained in a study of cytomegalovirus exposure and HLA in healthy donors (dated by TCRdb to the late 2010s). A note on the overall study: A later analysis indicated that the 90 to 150 validation repertoires were generated on the platform also employed for the approximately 700 repertoires of the first cohort. A separate validation cohort of roughly 130 different subjects was used in addition to the 666-subject first cohort. The study was designed to test whether signatures of past pathogen exposure could be identified by cataloging public T cell receptors. High-throughput TCR immunosequencing, statistical association of individual TCRs with disease status, and machine learning were combined to predict cytomegalovirus infection status.

The donors were included in the validation cohort of some 120 subjects, a group kept apart from the roughly 690-subject first cohort. Results the study describes overall, beyond this receptor: The classifier was reported to diagnose cytomegalovirus status with high specificity and sensitivity in both the original and validation cohorts. A total of 150 to 200 TCR beta chains were listed by the study as associated with cytomegalovirus. While some public TCRs were present in many individuals, most TCR sequences turned up only very rarely across donors. The authors suggested that the approach could potentially be extended to other disease states and immunological phenotypes. Of the cluster scores, approximately 95% were above 0 in a later analysis, which found that TCRs clustered in the first cohort also tended to co-occur in the approximately 110 validation repertoires. The validation cohort had no HLA typing available for a later analysis, so co-occurrence within that cohort was assessed over all 110 or so repertoires. Three of the identified cytomegalovirus-associated TCR beta chains were confirmed in vitro to be specific for cytomegalovirus antigens.

A distance of 6 bases separates the germline ends of V and J, which lose 5 bases and 5 bases respectively. CDR1 and CDR2 were assigned from the germline V gene as SGHVS and FQNEAQ. Reading from cysteine to phenylalanine, the CDR3 counts 11 amino acids. Left in the record is the CDR3 DNA by itself, 33 bases read in frame from the first base. Libraries were constructed by the immunoSEQ multiplex PCR assay. Regarding the original processing steps: To diagnose cytomegalovirus status from the catalog of TCR beta chain sequences, a statistical classification framework was built. In TCRdb, the immuneACCESS table is reduced to in-frame sequences with V and J assigned. These tables do not hold every clone; where another copy was compared, an unresolved V gene accounts for under half, and the others remain unexplained. V, J and clone size reflect that table, while D and trimming were determined from the DNA. A total of over 150,000 clones appear in this sample, roughly 96% of them only once. More than 0.7% of the sample goes to the ten largest clones.

The origin of this receptor is a woman younger than 30 in good health and CMV-seronegative. The sample taken for sequencing was PBMCs. The sequence is built from TRBV7-8 and TRBJ1-1, with no D gene named confidently. The CDR3 protein sequence reads: CASSGRTEAFF. The base sequence is TGTGCCAGCAGCGGGAGAACTGAAGCTTTCTTT.